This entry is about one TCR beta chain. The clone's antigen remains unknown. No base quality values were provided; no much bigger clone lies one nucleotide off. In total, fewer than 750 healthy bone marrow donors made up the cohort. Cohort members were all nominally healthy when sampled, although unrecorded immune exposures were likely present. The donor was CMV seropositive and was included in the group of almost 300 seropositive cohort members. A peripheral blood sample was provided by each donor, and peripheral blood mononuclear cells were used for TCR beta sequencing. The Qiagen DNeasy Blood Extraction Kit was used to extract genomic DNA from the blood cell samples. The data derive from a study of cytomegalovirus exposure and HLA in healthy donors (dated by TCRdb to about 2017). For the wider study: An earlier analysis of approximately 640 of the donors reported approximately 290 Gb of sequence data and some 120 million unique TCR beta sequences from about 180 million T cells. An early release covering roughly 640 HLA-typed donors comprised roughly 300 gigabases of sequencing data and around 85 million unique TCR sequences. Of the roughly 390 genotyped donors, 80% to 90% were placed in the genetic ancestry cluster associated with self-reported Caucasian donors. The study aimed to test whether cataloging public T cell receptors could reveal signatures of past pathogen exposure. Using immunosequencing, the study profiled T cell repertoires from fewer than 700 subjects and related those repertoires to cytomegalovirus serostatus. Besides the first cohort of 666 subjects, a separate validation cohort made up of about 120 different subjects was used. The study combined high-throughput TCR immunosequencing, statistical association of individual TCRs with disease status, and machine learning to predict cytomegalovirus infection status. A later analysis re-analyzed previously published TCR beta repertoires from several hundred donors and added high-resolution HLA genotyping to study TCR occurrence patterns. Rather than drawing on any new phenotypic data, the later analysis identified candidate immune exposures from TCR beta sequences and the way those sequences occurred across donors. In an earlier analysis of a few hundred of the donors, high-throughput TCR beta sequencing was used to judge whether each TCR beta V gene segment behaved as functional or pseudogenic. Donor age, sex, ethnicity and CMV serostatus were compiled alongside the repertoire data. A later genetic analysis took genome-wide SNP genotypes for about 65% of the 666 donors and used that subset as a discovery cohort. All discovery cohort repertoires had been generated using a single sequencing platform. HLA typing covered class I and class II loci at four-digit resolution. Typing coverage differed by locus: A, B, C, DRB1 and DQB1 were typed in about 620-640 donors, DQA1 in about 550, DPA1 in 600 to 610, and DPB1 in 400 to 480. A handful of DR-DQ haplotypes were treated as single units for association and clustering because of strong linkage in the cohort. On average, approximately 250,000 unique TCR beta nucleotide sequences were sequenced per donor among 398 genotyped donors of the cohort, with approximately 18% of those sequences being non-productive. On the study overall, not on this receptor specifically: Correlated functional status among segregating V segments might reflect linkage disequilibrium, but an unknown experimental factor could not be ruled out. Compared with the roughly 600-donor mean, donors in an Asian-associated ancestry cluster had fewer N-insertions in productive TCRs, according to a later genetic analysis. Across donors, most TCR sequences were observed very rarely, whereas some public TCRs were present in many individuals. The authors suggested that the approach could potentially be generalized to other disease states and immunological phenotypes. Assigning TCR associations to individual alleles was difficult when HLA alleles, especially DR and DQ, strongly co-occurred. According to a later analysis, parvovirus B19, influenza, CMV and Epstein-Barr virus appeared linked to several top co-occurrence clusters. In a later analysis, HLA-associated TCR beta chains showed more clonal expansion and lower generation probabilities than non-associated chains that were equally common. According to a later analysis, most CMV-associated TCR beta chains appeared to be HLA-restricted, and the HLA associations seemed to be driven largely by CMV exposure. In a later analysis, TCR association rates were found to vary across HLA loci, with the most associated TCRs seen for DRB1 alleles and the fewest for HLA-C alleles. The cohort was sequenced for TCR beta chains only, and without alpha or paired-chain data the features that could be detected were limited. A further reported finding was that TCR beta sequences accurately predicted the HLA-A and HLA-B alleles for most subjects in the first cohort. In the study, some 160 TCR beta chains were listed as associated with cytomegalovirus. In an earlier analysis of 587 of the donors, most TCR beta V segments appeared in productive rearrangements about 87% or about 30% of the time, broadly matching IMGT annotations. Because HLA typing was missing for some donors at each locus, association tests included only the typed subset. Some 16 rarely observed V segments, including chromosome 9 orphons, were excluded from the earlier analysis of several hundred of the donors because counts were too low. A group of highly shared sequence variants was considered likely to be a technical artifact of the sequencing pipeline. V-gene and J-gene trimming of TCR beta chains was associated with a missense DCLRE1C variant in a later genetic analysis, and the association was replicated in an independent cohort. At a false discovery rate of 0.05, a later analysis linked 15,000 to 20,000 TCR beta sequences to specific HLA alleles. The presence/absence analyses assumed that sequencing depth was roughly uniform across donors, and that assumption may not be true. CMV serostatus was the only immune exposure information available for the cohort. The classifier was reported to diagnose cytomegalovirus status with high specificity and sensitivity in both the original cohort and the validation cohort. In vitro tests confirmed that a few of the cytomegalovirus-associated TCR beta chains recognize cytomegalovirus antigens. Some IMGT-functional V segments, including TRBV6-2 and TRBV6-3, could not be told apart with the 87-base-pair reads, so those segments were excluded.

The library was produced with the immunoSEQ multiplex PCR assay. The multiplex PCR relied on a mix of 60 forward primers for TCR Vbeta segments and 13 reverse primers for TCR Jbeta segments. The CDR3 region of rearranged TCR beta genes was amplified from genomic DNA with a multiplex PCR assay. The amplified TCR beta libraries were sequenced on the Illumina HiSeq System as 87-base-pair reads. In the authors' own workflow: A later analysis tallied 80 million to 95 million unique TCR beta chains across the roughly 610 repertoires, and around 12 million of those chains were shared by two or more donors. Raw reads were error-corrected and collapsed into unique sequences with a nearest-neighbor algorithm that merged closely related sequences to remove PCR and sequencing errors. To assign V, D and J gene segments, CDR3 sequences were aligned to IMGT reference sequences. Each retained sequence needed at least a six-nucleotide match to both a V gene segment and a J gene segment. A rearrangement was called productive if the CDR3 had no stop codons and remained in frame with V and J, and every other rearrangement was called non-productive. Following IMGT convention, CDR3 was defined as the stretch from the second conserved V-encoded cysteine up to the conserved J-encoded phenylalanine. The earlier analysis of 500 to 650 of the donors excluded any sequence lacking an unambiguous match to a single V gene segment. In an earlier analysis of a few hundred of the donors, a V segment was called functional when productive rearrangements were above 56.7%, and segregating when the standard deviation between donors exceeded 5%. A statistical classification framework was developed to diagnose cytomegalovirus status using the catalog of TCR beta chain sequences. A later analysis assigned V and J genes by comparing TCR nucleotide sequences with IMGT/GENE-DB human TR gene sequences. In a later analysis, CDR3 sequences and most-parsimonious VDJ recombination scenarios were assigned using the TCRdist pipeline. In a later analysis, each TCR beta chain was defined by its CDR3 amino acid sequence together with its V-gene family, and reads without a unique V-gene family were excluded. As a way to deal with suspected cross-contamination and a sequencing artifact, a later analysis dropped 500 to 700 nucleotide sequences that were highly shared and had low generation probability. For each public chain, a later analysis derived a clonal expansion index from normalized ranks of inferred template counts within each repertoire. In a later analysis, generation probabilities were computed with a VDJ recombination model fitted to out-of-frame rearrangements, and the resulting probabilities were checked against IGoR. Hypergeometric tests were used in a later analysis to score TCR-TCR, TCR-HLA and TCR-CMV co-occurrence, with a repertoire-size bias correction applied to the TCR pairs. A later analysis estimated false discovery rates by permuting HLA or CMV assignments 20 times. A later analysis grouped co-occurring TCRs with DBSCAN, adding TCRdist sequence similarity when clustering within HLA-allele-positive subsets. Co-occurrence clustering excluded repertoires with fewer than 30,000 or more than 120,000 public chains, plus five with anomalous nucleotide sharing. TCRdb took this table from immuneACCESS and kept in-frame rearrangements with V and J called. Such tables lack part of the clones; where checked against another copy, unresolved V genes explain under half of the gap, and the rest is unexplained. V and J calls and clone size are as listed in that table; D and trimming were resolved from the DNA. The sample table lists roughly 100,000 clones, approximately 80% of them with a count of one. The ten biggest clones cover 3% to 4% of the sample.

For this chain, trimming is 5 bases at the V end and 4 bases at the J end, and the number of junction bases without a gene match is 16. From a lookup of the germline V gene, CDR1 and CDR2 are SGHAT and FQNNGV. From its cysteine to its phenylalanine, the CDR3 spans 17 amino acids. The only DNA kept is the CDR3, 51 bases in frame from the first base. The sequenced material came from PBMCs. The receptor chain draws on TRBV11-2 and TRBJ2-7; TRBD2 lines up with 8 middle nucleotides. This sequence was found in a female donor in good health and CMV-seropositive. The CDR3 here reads CASSRSETSDMMYEQYF. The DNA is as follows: TGTGCCAGCAGCCGCTCCGAGACTAGCGATATGATGTACGAGCAGTACTTC.